The 32 T cell receptor beta chains below come from one sample, sequenced in a study of T cells in Graves' hyperthyroidism and ophthalmopathy. The investigators amplified TCR beta CDR3 regions from RNA transcripts. TCR CDR3 underwent first-round RT-PCR with the HTBI primer set. TCRdb reprocessed the multiplex PCR reads via MiXCR and lists one record per CDR3 protein. Counted here are some 550,000 distinct CDR3 sequences, approximately 15% occurring once; the ten biggest clones make up less than 3.5%. Sequenced: blood. The receptors come from a woman in her 40s with Graves' ophthalmopathy.

This clonotype was counted only a few times. The chain uses TRBV3-1 and TRBJ2-1; D is tentatively TRBD1 or TRBD2 (6 bases each). Germline CDR1 is LGHDT and CDR2 is YNNKEL (reference sequence). The CDR3 sequence is 16 residues long. Trimming pared 1 base from V and 4 bases from J, leaving 14 bases between. CDR3 protein: CASSQVAGQLYNEQFF. The CDR3 nucleotides are TGTGCCAGCAGCCAAGTCGCGGGACAACTGTACAATGAGCAGTTCTTC.

The chain carries TRBV10-3 and TRBJ1-5; the match to TRBD1 covers 8 bases. The trim removed 3 bases at V and 2 bases at J, leaving 12 bases unmatched. This CDR3 is built from 18 residues. The germline gives CDR1 ENHRY, CDR2 SYGVKD. DNA of the CDR3: TGTGCCATCAGTGAAGGCACAGGGGGTATCATTGGCAATCAGCCCCAGCATTTT. Translating it yields CAISEGTGGIIGNQPQHF.

This clonotype was detected ten times or more. The chain recombines TRBV27 with TRBJ1-2; 9 bases line up with TRBD1. V was pared by 6 bases and J by 4 bases, with 9 bases of the junction left unmatched. Germline assignment: CDR1 MNHEY and CDR2 SMNVEV (reference sequence). The CDR3 covers 15 residues. CDR3 DNA sequence: TGTGCCAGCAGCGAACAGGGGGCTTCCTCCTATGGCTACACCTTC. Residues: CASSEQGASSYGYTF.

The rearrangement uses TRBV7-9 and TRBJ2-3, with a weak D call TRBD1 (6 bases). The V end was cut by 5 bases, the J end by 7 bases, with 19 bases between. The CDR3 is made up of 15 amino acids. Germline V gene sequence: CDR1 SEHNR, CDR2 FQNEAQ (reference sequence). For the CDR3, the DNA is TGTGCCAGCAGCCGTCCCGGGACAATAGGAAATACGCAGTATTTT. Protein product: CASSRPGTIGNTQYF. The variable domain in full, completed from reference TRBV7-9 and TRBJ2-3, reads DTGVSQNPRHKITKRGQNVTFRCDPISEHNRLYWYRQTLGQGPEFLTYFQNEAQLEKSRLLSDRFSAERPKGSFSTLEIQRTEQGDSAMYLCASSRPGTIGNTQYFGPGTRLTVL.

This clonotype was seen ten or more times. V and J are TRBV2 and TRBJ1-1; D might be TRBD1 (5 bases). Trimming removed 2 bases at V and 6 bases at J, with 10 bases between. CDR3 length: 13 residues. Germline V CDR1 and CDR2: SNHLY, FYNNEI. CDR3 in DNA: TGTGCCAGCAGTGAATCAGGGTACCCTGAAGCTTTCTTT. Translating it yields CASSESGYPEAFF.

The chain links TRBV18 to TRBJ2-2, with TRBD2 as a possible D gene (6 bases). Germline values: CDR1 KGHSH, CDR2 LQKENI. V lost 3 bases to trimming and J lost 1 base, with 9 bases between them. CDR3 length: 15 amino acids. CDR3 sequence (DNA): TGTGCCAGCTCACCGGGACTGTTGAACACCGGGGAGCTGTTTTTT. This encodes CASSPGLLNTGELFF.

In this sample, this clonotype turned up many times. This chain links TRBV30 with TRBJ1-6; D is perhaps TRBD1 (6 bases). V was trimmed by 7 bases and J by 0 bases, leaving 10 bases between them. The CDR3 has 14 residues. Germline V gene lookup returns CDR1 GTSNPN and CDR2 SVGIG (reference sequence). DNA for the CDR3: TGTGCCTCGGACAGCAGCTCCTATAATTCACCCCTCCACTTT. Protein product: CASDSSSYNSPLHF.

The chain is built from TRBV18 and TRBJ2-1; D gene unclear. The CDR3 totals 16 residues. Germline V CDR1 and CDR2: KGHSH, LQKENI. V lost 1 base and J 4 bases, leaving 14 bases between the germline ends. Here the CDR3 DNA reads TGTGCCAGCTCACCACGCGCTTCAACAGATTACAATGAGCAGTTCTTC. This gives the protein CASSPRASTDYNEQFF.

A few counts support this clonotype. The rearrangement links TRBV30 to TRBJ1-6, with TRBD1 identical over 7 bases. The J segment lost 5 bases and the V segment lost 2 bases, leaving 6 bases of the junction unmatched. CDR3 length: 15 residues. Germline lookup yields CDR1 GTSNPN and CDR2 SVGIG (reference sequence). As DNA, the CDR3 is TGTGCCTGGAGTAAACACAGGGGAAATAATTCACCCCTCCACTTT. Its protein product is CAWSKHRGNNSPLHF.

This clonotype was detected ten times or more. The CDR3 here is CASSLTGSDYEQYF. In nucleotides, the CDR3 is TGTGCCAGCAGCTTAACCGGGTCAGACTACGAGCAGTACTTC. The V and J genes are TRBV7-9 and TRBJ2-7; D not resolved. The CDR3 extends over 14 amino acids. The V and J ends lost 2 bases and 3 bases respectively, with 11 bases between them. CDR1 and CDR2 from the germline V gene are SEHNR and FQNEAQ (reference sequence).

There are a few counts of this clonotype. A read error may be the cause here, since a much bigger clone is one base away. The chain joins TRBV2 to TRBJ2-3; TRBD1 agrees at 9 bases. CDR1 is SNHLY and CDR2 is FYNNEI in the germline V gene. The CDR3 covers 15 residues. CDR3 DNA: TGTGTCAGCAGCTTTGGGACAGGGAGCACAGATACGCAGTATTTT. Encoded protein: CVSSFGTGSTDTQYF.

The chain carries TRBV4-1 and TRBJ2-7; the D is unclear. V lost 1 base and J 2 bases, leaving 15 bases between the germline ends. Germline CDR1 MGHRA, CDR2 YSYEKL. The CDR3 runs 16 residues. CDR3 coding DNA: TGCGCCAGCAGCCAAGTATGGGCCCAAAGTCCCTACGAGCAGTACTTC. Translated: CASSQVWAQSPYEQYF.

This clonotype was seen repeatedly, ten times or more. The rearrangement uses TRBV2 and TRBJ2-1; 8 bases fit TRBD1. Germline V gives CDR1 SNHLY, CDR2 FYNNEI. V lost 1 base, J lost 7 bases, and 6 bases stayed unmatched. The CDR3 is 15 amino acids. The CDR3 reads CASSEDGQGSNEQFF. The CDR3, as DNA: TGTGCCAGCAGTGAAGATGGACAGGGAAGTAATGAGCAGTTCTTC.

On this clonotype: One end of the junction fails to match germline, which may point to a read error. The V call is TRBV28, the J call TRBJ2-5; either TRBD1 or TRBD2 may fit D (5 bases each). The CDR3 is 14 residues long. CDR1 MDHEN and CDR2 SYDVKM come from the germline V gene. The CDR3 spells CASSPASGQGTQYF. As DNA, the CDR3 is TGTGCCAGCAGCCCCGCGAGCGGACAAGGGACCCAGTACTTC.

About this clonotype: An end of the junction does not agree with germline; a read error may underlie this. The chain recombines TRBV10-3 with TRBJ2-7, with TRBD2 as a possible D gene (6 bases). CDR1 is ENHRY, CDR2 SYGVKD, per germline. The CDR3 extends over 15 amino acids. The CDR3, as DNA: TGTGCCATCAGTGAGGTGGAGGGAGCGAGCTACGAGCAGCACTTC. Translating it yields CAISEVEGASYEQHF.

The chain links TRBV19 to TRBJ2-1; 10 bases are shared with TRBD2. The ends lost 4 bases at V and 10 bases at J; junction bases unmatched: 13. Germline V gene sequence: CDR1 LNHDA, CDR2 SQIVND (reference sequence). There are 16 residues in the CDR3. In nucleotides, the CDR3 is TGTGCCAGTAGTACAACTAGCGGGAAGATCGGGAACGAGCAGTTCTTC. Protein: CASSTTSGKIGNEQFF.

The sample holds many counts of this clonotype. This chain links TRBV5-1 with TRBJ1-1; TRBD1 is a possible D gene (5 bases). The V end lost 2 bases, the J end lost 1 base, and 9 bases lay between the germline ends. The V gene's germline CDR1 is SGHRS and CDR2 YFSETQ. The CDR3 runs 14 residues. The CDR3 coding sequence is TGCGCCAGCAGCTTCACAGGTGAGAACACTGAAGCTTTCTTT. Translation: CASSFTGENTEAFF.

The sample holds a few counts of this clonotype. The chain links TRBV29-1 to TRBJ1-1; 7 bases are shared with TRBD1. Germline-derived CDR1 and CDR2 are SQVTM and ANQGSEA. This CDR3 spans 13 amino acids. Trimming at V came to 6 bases and at J to 4 bases, leaving 8 bases not matched to a gene. Here the CDR3 reads CSVDRDYGTEAFF. The CDR3 nucleotides are TGCAGCGTCGACAGGGATTATGGCACTGAAGCTTTCTTT. The full variable domain, in which reference TRBV29-1 and TRBJ1-1 provide the parts outside the CDR3, is SAVISQKPSRDICQRGTSLTIQCQVDSQVTMMFWYRQQPGQSLTLIATANQGSEATYESGFVIDKFPISRPNLTFSTLTVSNMSPEDSSIYLCSVDRDYGTEAFFGQGTRLTVV.

This rearrangement joins TRBV30 to TRBJ2-5; tentative D call: TRBD2 (6 bases). Deletions cut 1 base from V and 2 bases from J, with 17 bases between. The CDR3 totals 16 residues. Germline assignment: CDR1 GTSNPN and CDR2 SVGIG (reference sequence). CDR3 residues: CAWSGGGGAQQETQYF. The CDR3 nucleotides are TGTGCCTGGAGTGGAGGTGGCGGGGCTCAACAAGAGACCCAGTACTTC.

This clonotype has a count of ten or more. The chain joins TRBV27 to TRBJ1-3; D is uncertain. The germline V gene has CDR1 MNHEY and CDR2 SMNVEV (reference sequence). V shed 5 bases and J shed 0 bases, with 5 bases lying between them. This CDR3 has 13 residues. CDR3 DNA sequence: TGTGCCAGCAGTATCACCTCTGGAAACACCATATATTTT. Amino acid sequence: CASSITSGNTIYF.

J is TRBJ1-5 and V is TRBV19; 9 bases align to TRBD1. CDR3 size: 16 residues. Germline lookup yields CDR1 LNHDA and CDR2 SQIVND (reference sequence). Trimming cost V 6 bases and J 0 bases; bases outside gene matches: 6. As DNA, the CDR3 is TGTGCCAGTAGGGGGACAGGGACCTATAGCAATCAGCCCCAGCATTTT. Translated, it gives CASRGTGTYSNQPQHF.

At least ten counts were recorded for this clonotype. This chain joins TRBV20-1 and TRBJ2-1, with D perhaps given as TRBD1 or TRBD2 (6 bases each). Germline assignment: CDR1 DFQATT and CDR2 SNEGSKA (reference sequence). Trimming stripped 1 base from V and 2 bases from J, with 9 bases between. The CDR3 runs to 14 residues. This CDR3 is CSARGGATYNEQFF. As DNA, the CDR3 is TGCAGTGCTAGAGGGGGGGCAACCTACAATGAGCAGTTCTTC.

This clonotype showed up just a few times. This chain links TRBV29-1 with TRBJ2-3; D is unresolved. There are 12 residues in the CDR3. The V gene lost 5 bases and the J gene lost 2 bases, with 8 bases spanning the gap. CDR1 is SQVTM and CDR2 is ANQGSEA in the germline V gene. The CDR3 nucleotides are TGCAGCGTTCGGGTCCTCACAGATACGCAGTATTTT. It yields the protein CSVRVLTDTQYF.

This clonotype was detected ten times or more. This chain joins TRBV2 and TRBJ1-5; D gene ambiguous. The CDR3 is 14 amino acids. Germline V CDR1 and CDR2: SNHLY, FYNNEI. Trimming removed 7 bases at V and 6 bases at J, with 16 bases between. The CDR3 loop is CASTGAPAGQPQHF. The CDR3 coding sequence is TGTGCCAGCACCGGAGCCCCAGCGGGTCAGCCCCAGCATTTT.

The J gene is TRBJ2-2, the V gene TRBV5-1; 8 nucleotides line up with TRBD2. Per the germline V gene, CDR1 is SGHRS and CDR2 is YFSETQ. V was clipped by 0 bases and J by 5 bases; unmatched bases: 3. This CDR3 comprises 15 residues. The CDR3: CASSLEGLVTGELFF. CDR3 nucleotide sequence: TGCGCCAGCAGCTTGGAGGGACTAGTGACCGGGGAGCTGTTTTTT.

The chain is built from TRBV24-1 and TRBJ1-1; D is possibly TRBD1 (5 bases). CDR1 and CDR2 from the germline V gene are KGHDR and SFDVKD. V lost 5 bases and J 4 bases, leaving 10 bases between the germline ends. The CDR3 covers 13 residues. The CDR3 region is CATSVGGSTEAFF. DNA of the CDR3: TGTGCCACCAGTGTGGGGGGGAGCACTGAAGCTTTCTTT.

V and J are TRBV7-9 and TRBJ1-2; D not certain. Germline values: CDR1 SEHNR, CDR2 FQNEAQ (reference sequence). V was pared by 4 bases and J by 0 bases, with 9 bases between. The CDR3 is 14 amino acids. The CDR3 spells CASSWADSNYGYTF. The CDR3 nucleotides are TGTGCCAGCAGCTGGGCAGACTCTAACTATGGCTACACCTTC.

The chain has TRBV20-1 and TRBJ2-3; TRBD2 agrees at 16 bases. Germline values: CDR1 DFQATT, CDR2 SNEGSKA (reference sequence). CDR3 length equals 17 residues. Losses at the gene ends were 6 bases for V and 4 bases for J; bases not matched to a gene: 10. DNA for the CDR3: TGCAGTGCCAGGGATCCGGGACTAGCGGGGGGGCCAGATACGCAGTATTTT. The encoded protein is CSARDPGLAGGPDTQYF.

This clonotype was counted ten times or more. The rearrangement joins TRBV5-5 to TRBJ2-5; 7 bases agree with TRBD1. After removal of 5 bases from V and 1 base from J, the junction contained 5 bases not matched to a gene. Germline CDR1 SGHKS, CDR2 YYEKEE (reference sequence). The CDR3 sequence is 14 residues long. CDR3 nucleotides: TGTGCCAGCAGGACACCAGGGGGCCAAGAGACCCAGTACTTC. This gives the protein CASRTPGGQETQYF.

This clonotype was found a few times. The chain has TRBV11-3 and TRBJ2-2; D gene uncertain. Trimming left V 6 bases short and J 5 bases short, with 10 bases between. This CDR3 comprises 13 residues. Looked up from germline, CDR1 is SGHNT and CDR2 is YENEEA. CDR3: CASRPDRTGELFF. In DNA, the CDR3 is TGTGCCAGCAGGCCGGACCGTACCGGGGAGCTGTTTTTT.

This clonotype was picked up many times. The chain recombines TRBV27 with TRBJ2-3; a weak D match, TRBD1 (6 bases). With 7 bases removed from V and 2 bases from J, the gap between germline ends came to 16 bases. The CDR3 is made up of 15 amino acids. Germline V gives CDR1 MNHEY, CDR2 SMNVEV (reference sequence). CDR3 residues: CASIQAGASTDTQYF. The CDR3 nucleotides read TGTGCCAGCATCCAAGCAGGGGCCTCCACAGATACGCAGTATTTT.

This clonotype was seen ten or more times. This chain joins TRBV11-2 and TRBJ2-3; 7 positions agree with TRBD2. V lost 5 bases and J lost 8; bases outside the gene matches: 7. Germline loops: CDR1 SGHAT, CDR2 FQNNGV. The CDR3 sequence is 13 residues long. CDR3 in amino acids: CASSREGTTTQYF. For the CDR3, the DNA is TGTGCCAGCAGCCGGGAAGGGACTACTACGCAGTATTTT.